The 31 T cell receptor beta chains reported below all come from one sample, sequenced in a study of T cell responses to AZD1222 COVID-19 vaccine (dated by TCRdb to the early 2020s). Per the publication, the time point label means: baseline before first vaccination. Libraries were built with the immunoSEQ multiplex PCR assay. Entries here come from immuneACCESS through TCRdb and include only in-frame sequences with V and J called. Some clones fail to appear in such tables; in the studies checked, an unresolved V gene covers under half of the shortfall, and the cause of the remainder is unknown. In this sample the table shows around 92,000 clones, about nine tenths of which occur a single time. The ten largest account for 10% of the sample. Material: peripheral blood, obtained on day 0 of AZD1222 vaccination. All receptors derive from an adult in good health.

This chain links TRBV6-5 with TRBJ1-6; 7 bases are a match to TRBD1. Germline CDR1 and CDR2: MNHEY and SVGAGI. The V segment lost 2 bases and the J segment 2 bases; nucleotides outside the gene matches: 0. The CDR3 loop spans 15 amino acids. For the CDR3, the DNA is TGTGCCAGCAGTTACGACAGGGCCTATAATTCACCCCTCCACTTT. Protein: CASSYDRAYNSPLHF.

This rearrangement joins TRBV19 to TRBJ2-5; no definite D call. The V end was cut by 5 bases, the J end by 5 bases, with 9 bases between. CDR1 and CDR2 from the germline V gene are LNHDA and SQIVND (reference sequence). This CDR3 is built from 12 residues. CDR3 DNA: TGTGCCAGTAGTGTCCCCGGGGAGACCCAGTACTTC. Protein sequence: CASSVPGETQYF. Complete variable domain (other parts from reference TRBV19 and TRBJ2-5): DGGITQSPKYLFRKEGQNVTLSCEQNLNHDAMYWYRQDPGQGLRLIYYSQIVNDFQKGDIAEGYSVSREKKESFPLTVTSAQKNPTAFYLCASSVPGETQYFGPGTRLLVL.

This rearrangement joins TRBV2 to TRBJ2-5; D not resolved. This CDR3 contains 14 residues. Germline V gene lookup returns CDR1 SNHLY and CDR2 FYNNEI. V was cut by 5 bases and J by 4 bases, with 14 bases left in between. CDR3 coding DNA: TGTGCCAGCAGTTTGACCGCCACTTTAGAGACCCAGTACTTC. It translates to CASSLTATLETQYF.

A single count supports this clone. V gene TRBV11-2 combines with J gene TRBJ1-1, with D hard to call. The CDR3 runs to 14 residues. Trimming cost V 5 bases and J 4 bases, with 14 bases left between them. Looked up from germline, CDR1 is SGHAT and CDR2 is FQNNGV. The CDR3 DNA follows: TGTGCCAGCAGCCAGTGGCTTAGGAGCACTGAAGCTTTCTTT. Its protein product is CASSQWLRSTEAFF. The variable domain in full, completed from reference TRBV11-2 and TRBJ1-1, reads EAGVAQSPRYKIIEKRQSVAFWCNPISGHATLYWYQQILGQGPKLLIQFQNNGVVDDSQLPKDRFSAERLKGVDSTLKIQPAKLEDSAVYLCASSQWLRSTEAFFGQGTRLTVV.

The chain carries TRBV28 and TRBJ1-1, with D unresolved. This CDR3 region has 12 residues. Trimming left V 7 bases short and J 1 base short, with 7 bases between. In germline, CDR1 is MDHEN, CDR2 SYDVKM. The CDR3 region is CASTPGNTEAFF. In DNA, the CDR3 is TGTGCCAGCACCCCGGGGAACACTGAAGCTTTCTTT.

The chain recombines TRBV29-1 with TRBJ1-4; TRBD1 matches 7 bases. V was pared by 3 bases and J by 7 bases, with 5 bases of the junction left unmatched. Germline V gives CDR1 SQVTM, CDR2 ANQGSEA. The CDR3 is 13 residues long. The CDR3 nucleotides are TGCAGCGTTGACCAGGACAGGAGTGAAAAACTGTTTTTT. Encoded protein: CSVDQDRSEKLFF.

This chain joins TRBV19 and TRBJ2-2; 7 nucleotides align to TRBD1. Trimming cost V 10 bases and J 5 bases; bases outside gene matches: 10. Germline V gives CDR1 LNHDA, CDR2 SQIVND (reference sequence). The CDR3 sequence is 14 residues long. CDR3 bases: TGTGCCACCAATACAGGGGAATGGACCGGGGAGCTGTTTTTT. This sequence encodes CATNTGEWTGELFF.

The chain employs TRBV5-6 and TRBJ2-7; D tentatively fits TRBD1 or TRBD2 (5 bases each). CDR1 is SGHDT and CDR2 is YYEEEE in the germline V gene. Trimming left V 0 bases short and J 2 bases short, with 9 bases between. This CDR3 region has 14 residues. CDR3 amino acids: CASSLGGYTYEQYF. CDR3 DNA: TGTGCCAGCAGCTTGGGGGGGTACACCTACGAGCAGTACTTC.

The rearrangement links TRBV6-6 to TRBJ1-2, with D possibly TRBD1 on 5 matching bases. This CDR3 comprises 11 residues. V lost 5 bases and J 8 bases, leaving 9 bases between the germline ends. Germline CDR1 reads MNHNY; CDR2 reads SVGAGI (reference sequence). The CDR3 nucleotides are TGTGCCAGCAGTGAGGGGCTGGGCTACACCTTC. Amino acids: CASSEGLGYTF.

The V call is TRBV5-4, the J call TRBJ2-7; 9 nucleotides agree with TRBD2. The trim removed 3 bases at V and 2 bases at J, leaving 3 bases unmatched. CDR3 length: 14 residues. Germline V gene sequence: CDR1 SGHNT, CDR2 YYREEE (reference sequence). Here the CDR3 DNA reads TGTGCCAGCAGCTCAGCGGGAGGCACCTACGAGCAGTACTTC. Its protein is CASSSAGGTYEQYF.

This clone rates as medium-sized. This sequence joins TRBV7-2 and TRBJ1-5; the D is unclear. Trimming removed 5 bases from V and 0 bases from J, with 11 bases in between. CDR3 size: 15 residues. Germline CDR1 and CDR2: SGHTA and FQGNSA. The DNA of the CDR3 is TGTGCCAGCAGCCAGGACTATTATAGCAATCAGCCCCAGCATTTT. Translation: CASSQDYYSNQPQHF.

The rearrangement joins TRBV5-1 to TRBJ2-2; D call uncertain. This CDR3 is 14 amino acids long. In germline, CDR1 is SGHRS, CDR2 YFSETQ. V lost 0 bases to trimming and J lost 5 bases, with 8 bases between them. The CDR3 DNA follows: TGCGCCAGCAGCTTGGTTTCTCAGACCGGGGAGCTGTTTTTT. It translates to CASSLVSQTGELFF.

J is TRBJ2-7 and V is TRBV3-1 (or the pseudogene TRBV3-2); D not resolved. This CDR3 is built from 14 residues. Germline loops: CDR1 LGHDT, CDR2 YNNKEL (reference sequence). V dropped 1 base and J dropped 3 bases, with 10 bases sitting between them. This chain's CDR3 is CASSQGHSRYEQYF. CDR3 bases: TGTGCCAGCAGCCAAGGCCATTCCCGCTACGAGCAGTACTTC.

This clone has only a few counts. This sequence joins TRBV7-9 and TRBJ1-1; perhaps TRBD1 as D (6 bases). V was shortened by 1 base and J by 3 bases, with 12 bases between the two germline ends. The germline CDR1 and CDR2 sequences are SEHNR and FQNEAQ (reference sequence). The CDR3 spans 15 residues. This CDR3 is CASSLGMGADTEAFF. The CDR3 nucleotides read TGTGCCAGCAGCTTAGGTATGGGGGCGGACACTGAAGCTTTCTTT.

The gene calls are TRBV28 and TRBJ2-5; D call uncertain. This CDR3 region has 11 residues. CDR1 and CDR2 (germline): MDHEN, SYDVKM. The V end lost 8 bases, the J end lost 5 bases, and 9 bases lay between the germline ends. Written as DNA, the CDR3 is TGTGCCAGCCTTGGATGGGAGACCCAGTACTTC. Translation: CASLGWETQYF.

The V gene is TRBV5-5, the J gene TRBJ2-3, with a weak D call TRBD2 (5 bases). The germline V and J ends were trimmed by 0 bases and 6 bases, with 11 bases remaining between them. The CDR3 is 14 amino acids. Germline V gene data show CDR1 as SGHKS and CDR2 as YYEKEE (reference sequence). CDR3 protein: CASSLGASMDTQYF. DNA of the CDR3: TGTGCCAGCAGCTTGGGGGCTAGCATGGATACGCAGTATTTT. Filled out from reference TRBV5-5 and TRBJ2-3, the complete variable domain reads DAGVTQSPTHLIKTRGQQVTLRCSPISGHKSVSWYQQVLGQGPQFIFQYYEKEERGRGNFPDRFSARQFPNYSSELNVNALLLGDSALYLCASSLGASMDTQYFGPGTRLTVL.

Here the CDR3 reads CASSLGLAGASDTQYF. Here the CDR3 DNA reads TGTGCCAGCAGCCTGGGACTAGCGGGAGCGTCAGATACGCAGTATTTT. This rearrangement joins TRBV3-1 (or the pseudogene TRBV3-2) to TRBJ2-3, with 14 bases lining up with TRBD2. The CDR3 contains 16 residues. Germline CDR1 is LGHDT and CDR2 is YNNKEL (reference sequence). J lost 4 bases, V lost 4 bases, and 4 bases had no gene match.

This chain uses TRBV6-4 with TRBJ2-3; D might be TRBD1 or TRBD2, each matching 7 bases. There are 15 residues in the CDR3. Looked up from germline, CDR1 is MRHNA and CDR2 is SNTAGT. V shed 4 bases and J shed 3 bases, with 14 bases lying between them. The CDR3 loop is CASSVSRGGTDTQYF. The CDR3 DNA follows: TGTGCCAGCAGTGTGTCCAGGGGGGGAACAGATACGCAGTATTTT.

The chain uses TRBV5-6 and TRBJ1-2; TRBD1 matches 9 bases. The length of the CDR3 is 16 residues. The J segment lost 8 bases and the V segment lost 4 bases, leaving 15 bases of the junction unmatched. Germline assignment: CDR1 SGHDT and CDR2 YYEEEE. The CDR3 DNA reads as TGTGCCAGCAGCCGCCGGGACAGGGACTTATCGCTGGGCTACACCTTC. Protein product: CASSRRDRDLSLGYTF.

The chain employs TRBV6-5 and TRBJ2-5; a possible D gene is TRBD2 (6 bases). In germline, CDR1 is MNHEY, CDR2 SVGAGI. The CDR3 loop spans 15 amino acids. Deletions cut 0 bases from V and 5 bases from J, with 13 bases between. The CDR3 is CASSYSNGEVETQYF. The DNA of the CDR3 is TGTGCCAGCAGTTACTCGAACGGGGAGGTGGAGACCCAGTACTTC.

V gene TRBV7-9 combines with J gene TRBJ1-2, with D unclear. The CDR3 consists of 14 residues. V shed 1 base and J shed 5 bases, with 11 bases lying between them. Germline CDR1 and CDR2: SEHNR and FQNEAQ (reference sequence). For the CDR3, the DNA is TGTGCCAGCAGCTTAGACTCTTTCTTTTATGGCTACACCTTC. Translated: CASSLDSFFYGYTF. The whole variable domain, filled in from reference TRBV7-9 and TRBJ1-2, reads DTGVSQNPRHKITKRGQNVTFRCDPISEHNRLYWYRQTLGQGPEFLTYFQNEAQLEKSRLLSDRFSAERPKGSFSTLEIQRTEQGDSAMYLCASSLDSFFYGYTFGSGTRLTVV.

The CDR3 is CASSQMGAGTSVDEQYF. CDR3 nucleotides: TGCGCCAGCAGCCAAATGGGGGCGGGGACTAGCGTCGATGAGCAGTACTTC. V gene TRBV4-1 combines with J gene TRBJ2-7; 10 bases agree with TRBD2. The CDR3 contains 17 residues. Trimming took 2 bases from V and 7 from J; bases not matched to a gene: 14. Per germline, CDR1 MGHRA and CDR2 YSYEKL.

The chain links TRBV2 to TRBJ1-2, with 9 bases identical to TRBD1. Per the germline V gene, CDR1 is SNHLY and CDR2 is FYNNEI. CDR3 length: 14 amino acids. V gave up 4 bases and J gave up 7 bases; unmatched junction bases: 7. CDR3 region: CASSAQTGGVGYTF. In DNA, the CDR3 is TGTGCCAGCAGTGCCCAGACAGGGGGTGTTGGCTACACCTTC.

Only a few counts were recorded for this clone. The chain couples TRBV7-9 to TRBJ1-2; no clear D gene. The germline V gene has CDR1 SEHNR and CDR2 FQNEAQ (reference sequence). The CDR3 consists of 13 residues. V dropped 4 bases and J dropped 7 bases, with 13 bases sitting between them. This chain's CDR3 is CASSSQHSSGYTF. In nucleotides, the CDR3 is TGTGCCAGCAGCTCCCAACATTCCTCTGGCTACACCTTC.

The chain is built from TRBV6-5 and TRBJ1-2, with D tentatively TRBD1 (6 bases). Trimming cost V 4 bases and J 5 bases, with 14 bases left between them. This CDR3 is built from 14 residues. Germline V gene lookup returns CDR1 MNHEY and CDR2 SVGAGI. The CDR3 DNA is TGTGCCAGCAGTTCCGGGGGCCCTCCATATGGCTACACCTTC. This gives the protein CASSSGGPPYGYTF.

The count of this clone is one. The CDR3 reads CASSTSEVAGNTIYF. CDR3 DNA: TGTGCCAGCTCAACATCAGAAGTAGCTGGAAACACCATATATTTT. The rearrangement uses TRBV18 and TRBJ1-3, with D hard to call. Germline V gives CDR1 KGHSH, CDR2 LQKENI. V lost 5 bases, J lost 2 bases, and 13 bases lay in between. This CDR3 is 15 amino acids long.

The genes are TRBV24-1 and TRBJ2-4, with TRBD1 as a possible D gene (6 bases). The CDR3 extends over 15 amino acids. Trimming shortened V by 3 bases and J by 0 bases, and 8 bases separated the two germline ends. The V gene's germline CDR1 is KGHDR and CDR2 SFDVKD. CDR3 in amino acids: CATSDPGAAKNIQYF. CDR3 bases: TGTGCCACCAGTGATCCAGGGGCAGCCAAAAACATTCAGTACTTC.

The chain couples TRBV27 to TRBJ1-1, with TRBD1 matching over 9 bases. CDR3 length: 16 residues. Looked up from germline, CDR1 is MNHEY and CDR2 is SMNVEV (reference sequence). V trimming: 3 bases; J trimming: 4 bases; junction bases outside the gene matches: 9. In nucleotides, the CDR3 is TGTGCCAGCAGTTTCATACAGGGGGCGGTGGGCACTGAAGCTTTCTTT. Its translation: CASSFIQGAVGTEAFF.

This clone came up a few times. V gene TRBV12-5 combines with J gene TRBJ1-1; D not resolved. Trimming stripped 3 bases from V and 8 bases from J, with 13 bases between. This CDR3 region has 13 residues. Germline V gives CDR1 LGHNT, CDR2 FRNRAP. The CDR3 here is CASGLGGEREAFF. As DNA, the CDR3 is TGTGCTAGTGGTTTAGGTGGTGAGAGAGAAGCTTTCTTT.

The chain joins TRBV29-1 to TRBJ1-3; 8 bases align to TRBD1. The CDR3 has 11 residues. The ends lost 8 bases at V and 9 bases at J; junction bases unmatched: 6. From germline, CDR1 is SQVTM and CDR2 ANQGSEA. CDR3: CSIGQGGTIYF. CDR3 coding DNA: TGCAGCATCGGACAGGGCGGCACCATATATTTT.

The chain combines TRBV7-9 with TRBJ1-1, with 9 bases that match TRBD1. The CDR3 extends over 10 amino acids. The V segment lost 8 bases and the J segment 11 bases; nucleotides outside the gene matches: 3. Germline V CDR1 and CDR2: SEHNR, FQNEAQ (reference sequence). The CDR3 sequence is CASGDRVAFF. In nucleotides, the CDR3 is TGTGCCAGCGGGGACAGGGTCGCTTTCTTT.